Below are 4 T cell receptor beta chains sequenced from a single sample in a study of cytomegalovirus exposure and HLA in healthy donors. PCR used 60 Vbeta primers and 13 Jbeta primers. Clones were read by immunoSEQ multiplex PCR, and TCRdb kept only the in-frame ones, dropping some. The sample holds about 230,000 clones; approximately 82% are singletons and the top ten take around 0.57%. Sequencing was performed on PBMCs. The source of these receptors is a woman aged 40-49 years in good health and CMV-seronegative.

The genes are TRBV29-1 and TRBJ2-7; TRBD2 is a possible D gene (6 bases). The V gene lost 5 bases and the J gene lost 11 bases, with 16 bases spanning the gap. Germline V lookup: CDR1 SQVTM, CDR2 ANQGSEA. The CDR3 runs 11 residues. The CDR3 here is CSVSWGEREYF. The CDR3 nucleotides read TGCAGCGTTTCGTGGGGGGAACGGGAGTACTTC.

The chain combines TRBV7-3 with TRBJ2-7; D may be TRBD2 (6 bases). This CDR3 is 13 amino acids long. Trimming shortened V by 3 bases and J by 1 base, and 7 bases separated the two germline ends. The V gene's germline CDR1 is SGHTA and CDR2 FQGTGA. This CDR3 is CASSFGRSYEQYF. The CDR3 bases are TGTGCCAGCAGCTTTGGGAGGTCCTACGAGCAGTACTTC.

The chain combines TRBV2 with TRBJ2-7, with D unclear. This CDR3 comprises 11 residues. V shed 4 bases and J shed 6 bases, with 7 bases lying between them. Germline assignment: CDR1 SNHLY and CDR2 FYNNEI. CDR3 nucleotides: TGTGCCAGCAGTGGACACAGCGAGCAGTACTTC. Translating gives CASSGHSEQYF.

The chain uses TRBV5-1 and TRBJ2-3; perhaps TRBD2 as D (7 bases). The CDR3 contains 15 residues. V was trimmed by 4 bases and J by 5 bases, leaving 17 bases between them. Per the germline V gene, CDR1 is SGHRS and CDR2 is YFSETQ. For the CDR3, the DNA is TGCGCCAGCAGCAGCGGACTCGGGGGGCAAGATACGCAGTATTTT. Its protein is CASSSGLGGQDTQYF.